This T cell receptor (beta chain) was sequenced for a study of response to subunit inactivated influenza vaccine. Findings and limits, study-wide: Authors suggested each seasonal flu vaccination may recruit only limited numbers of new T cells.

TCRdb used MiXCR to reprocess the RT-PCR reads, holding one entry per CDR3 protein. The table lists about 650,000 distinct CDR3 sequences, approximately 14% of them singletons. Of note for this clonotype: Its antigen is as yet unknown.

The V end was cut by 4 bases, the J end by 1 base, with 7 bases between. Germline V gene sequence: CDR1 WNHNN, CDR2 SYGVQD (reference sequence). This CDR3 has 13 residues. The sequencing used PBMCs from blood, collected roughly 13 days after vaccination. The sequence derives from a man aged 50 to 59 who received an inactivated influenza vaccine. This chain joins TRBV10-1 and TRBJ1-1; no definite D call. The CDR3 DNA reads as TGCGCCAGCAGTGTAAAACCGAACACTGAAGCTTTCTTT. This gives the protein CASSVKPNTEAFF.